This T cell receptor beta chain was identified in a study of CD8+CD57+ T cells in acquired aplastic anemia. Across the study: Sorting CD4+ and CD8+ cells gave DNA averaging about 3.1 ug. Study-level results: The same twenty-nine CD8+ CDR3 sequences occurred in patients and in controls.

The CDR3 is 15 residues long. The ends lost 4 bases at V and 3 bases at J; junction bases unmatched: 3. Looked up from germline, CDR1 is SEHNR and CDR2 is FQNEAQ (reference sequence). CDR3 and TCR beta VDJ profiling relied on a genomic DNA template. One entry per CDR3 protein, called by TCRdb with MiXCR from the reads. The sample lists over 150,000 distinct CDR3 sequences; around 50% were seen once. With respect to this clonotype: Its cognate antigen is unknown.

An expansion of CD8+CD57+ cells by flow cytometry had been shown in patients chosen for sequencing. Severe acquired aplastic anemia was the diagnosis recorded for all patients. Specimen: sorted CD4+, CD8+, or CD8+CD57+ T cells (not recorded which) from PBMCs. This clonotype was obtained from a human donor with aplastic anemia. The chain carries TRBV7-9 and TRBJ2-7, with 13 bases identical to TRBD2. CDR3 nucleotide sequence: TGTGCCAGCAGCTATGGGACTAGCGGGATCTACGAGCAGTACTTC. Translated, it gives CASSYGTSGIYEQYF.